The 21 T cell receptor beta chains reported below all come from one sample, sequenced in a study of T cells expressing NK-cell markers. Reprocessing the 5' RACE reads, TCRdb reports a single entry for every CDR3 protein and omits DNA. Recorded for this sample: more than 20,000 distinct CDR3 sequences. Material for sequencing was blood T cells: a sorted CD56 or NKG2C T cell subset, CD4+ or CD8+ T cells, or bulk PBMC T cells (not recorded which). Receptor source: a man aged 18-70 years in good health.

CDR3 sequence reads: CASSPQGGSSYEQYF. The V call is TRBV7-2, the J call TRBJ2-7; TCRdb picks TRBD1, but there is no DNA to check that call. CDR3 length: 15 amino acids. CDR1 and CDR2 from the germline V gene are SGHTA and FQGNSA.

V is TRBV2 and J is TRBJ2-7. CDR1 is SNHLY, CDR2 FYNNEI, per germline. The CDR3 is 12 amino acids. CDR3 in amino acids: CASKRETYEQYF.

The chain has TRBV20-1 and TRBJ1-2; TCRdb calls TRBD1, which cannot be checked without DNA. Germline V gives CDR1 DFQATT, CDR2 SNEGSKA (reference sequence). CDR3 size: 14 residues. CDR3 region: CSARAGQGFYGYTF.

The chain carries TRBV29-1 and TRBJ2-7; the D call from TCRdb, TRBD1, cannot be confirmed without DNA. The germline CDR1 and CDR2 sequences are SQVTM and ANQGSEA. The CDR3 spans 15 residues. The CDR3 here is CSVEAGQGTHYEQYF.

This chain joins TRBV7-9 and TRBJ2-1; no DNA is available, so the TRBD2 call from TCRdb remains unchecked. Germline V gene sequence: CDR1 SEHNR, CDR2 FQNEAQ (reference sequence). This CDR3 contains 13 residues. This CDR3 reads CASSLDRGNEQFF.

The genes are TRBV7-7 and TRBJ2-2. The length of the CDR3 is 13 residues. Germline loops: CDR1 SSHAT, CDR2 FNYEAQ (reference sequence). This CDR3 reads CASSLAPSGELFF. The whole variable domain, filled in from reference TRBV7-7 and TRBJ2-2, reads GAGVSQSPRYKVTKRGQDVTLRCDPISSHATLYWYQQALGQGPEFLTYFNYEAQPDKSGLPSDRFSAERPEGSISTLTIQRTEQRDSAMYRCASSLAPSGELFFGEGSRLTVL.

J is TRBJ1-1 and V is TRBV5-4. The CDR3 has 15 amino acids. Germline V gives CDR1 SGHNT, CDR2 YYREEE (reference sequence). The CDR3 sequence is CASSLAVTGGAEAFF.

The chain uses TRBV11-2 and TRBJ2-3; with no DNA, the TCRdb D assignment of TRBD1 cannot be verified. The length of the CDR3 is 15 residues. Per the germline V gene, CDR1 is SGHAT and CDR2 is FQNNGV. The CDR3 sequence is CASSLERRGTDTQYF.

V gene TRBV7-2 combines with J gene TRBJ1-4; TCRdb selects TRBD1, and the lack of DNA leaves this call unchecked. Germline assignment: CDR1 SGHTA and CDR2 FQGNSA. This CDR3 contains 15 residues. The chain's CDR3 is CASSPLMTGGAELFF.

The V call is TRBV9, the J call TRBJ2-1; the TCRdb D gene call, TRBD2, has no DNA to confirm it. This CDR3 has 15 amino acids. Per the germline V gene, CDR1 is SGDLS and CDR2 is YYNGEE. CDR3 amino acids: CASSVGASGTNEQFF.

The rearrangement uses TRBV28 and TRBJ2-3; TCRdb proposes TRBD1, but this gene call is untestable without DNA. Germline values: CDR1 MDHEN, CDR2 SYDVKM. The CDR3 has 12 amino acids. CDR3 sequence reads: CASMGPADTQYF.

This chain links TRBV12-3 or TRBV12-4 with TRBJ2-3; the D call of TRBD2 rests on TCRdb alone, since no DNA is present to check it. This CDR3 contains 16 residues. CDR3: CATLAGAFPSTDTQYF.

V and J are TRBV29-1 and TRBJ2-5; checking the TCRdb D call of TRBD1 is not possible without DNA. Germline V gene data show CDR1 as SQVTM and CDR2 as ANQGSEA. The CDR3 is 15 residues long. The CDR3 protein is CSVSYLTGPRETQYF.

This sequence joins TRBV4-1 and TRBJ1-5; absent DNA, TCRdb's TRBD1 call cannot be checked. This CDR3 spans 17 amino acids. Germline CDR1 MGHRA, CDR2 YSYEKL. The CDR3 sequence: CASSPSPGQLAGQPQHF.

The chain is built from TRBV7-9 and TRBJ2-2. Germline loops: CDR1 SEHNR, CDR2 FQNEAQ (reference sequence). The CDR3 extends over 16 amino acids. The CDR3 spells CASRVPRGSNTGELFF. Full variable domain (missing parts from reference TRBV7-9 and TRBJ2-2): DTGVSQNPRHKITKRGQNVTFRCDPISEHNRLYWYRQTLGQGPEFLTYFQNEAQLEKSRLLSDRFSAERPKGSFSTLEIQRTEQGDSAMYLCASRVPRGSNTGELFFGEGSRLTVL.

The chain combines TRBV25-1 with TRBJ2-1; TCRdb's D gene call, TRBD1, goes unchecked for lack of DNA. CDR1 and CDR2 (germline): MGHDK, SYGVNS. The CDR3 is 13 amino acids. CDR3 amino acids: CASSVTGGNEQFF.

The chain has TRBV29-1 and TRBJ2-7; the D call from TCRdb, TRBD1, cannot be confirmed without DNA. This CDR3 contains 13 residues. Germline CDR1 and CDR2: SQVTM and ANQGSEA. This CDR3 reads CSVFKPGRTEQYF.

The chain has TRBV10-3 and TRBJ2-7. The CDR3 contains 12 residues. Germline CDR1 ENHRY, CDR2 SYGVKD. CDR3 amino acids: CAIAEDSLEQYF.

CDR3: CASSFLGPRADGTDTQYF. This chain uses TRBV12-3 or TRBV12-4 with TRBJ2-3; no DNA is available, so the TRBD2 call from TCRdb remains unchecked. CDR3 length equals 18 residues.

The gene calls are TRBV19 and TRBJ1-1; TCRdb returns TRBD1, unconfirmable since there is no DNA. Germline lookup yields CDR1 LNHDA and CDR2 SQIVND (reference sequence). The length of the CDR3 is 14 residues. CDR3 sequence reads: CASSRQGSYTEAFF.

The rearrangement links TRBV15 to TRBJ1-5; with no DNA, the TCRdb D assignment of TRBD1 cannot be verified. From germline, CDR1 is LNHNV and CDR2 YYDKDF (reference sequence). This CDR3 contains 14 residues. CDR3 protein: CATSRAGATQPQHF.